The 25 T cell receptor beta chains listed next were all sequenced from one sample in a study of blood T cell repertoires in COVID-19. Data came from immunoSEQ multiplex PCR; TCRdb stores just in-frame clones and leaves some out. The sample yields over 100,000 clones, approximately 80% seen once. The sequenced material came from peripheral blood. The source is a woman aged 55-69 years with acute or convalescent COVID-19.

This chain uses TRBV5-1 with TRBJ2-7, with 10 bases that match TRBD2. The J segment lost 2 bases and the V segment lost 5 bases, leaving 4 bases of the junction unmatched. The CDR3 runs 14 residues. Germline V gene sequence: CDR1 SGHRS, CDR2 YFSETQ. CDR3 coding DNA: TGCGCCAGCAGGACCGGGACTAGCGCCTACGAGCAGTACTTC. Translation: CASRTGTSAYEQYF.

This clone was detected only once. The J gene is TRBJ1-6, the V gene TRBV4-2, with 10 nucleotides matching TRBD1. The length of the CDR3 is 16 residues. Trimming at V came to 2 bases and at J to 7 bases, leaving 5 bases not matched to a gene. Germline CDR1 LGHNA, CDR2 YNFKEQ. The CDR3 DNA follows: TGTGCCAGCAGCCAACCGACAGGGGGCAGAAATTCACCCCTCCACTTT. It yields the protein CASSQPTGGRNSPLHF.

The V call is TRBV20-1, the J call TRBJ1-1, with D possibly being TRBD1 (5 bases). Germline V gives CDR1 DFQATT, CDR2 SNEGSKA (reference sequence). CDR3 length: 14 amino acids. Trimming cost V 3 bases and J 2 bases, with 13 bases left between them. CDR3 nucleotides: TGCAGTGCTAGTTTGGCGACAGTAAACACTGAAGCTTTCTTT. It codes for CSASLATVNTEAFF.

V is TRBV6-5 and J is TRBJ1-6, with D tentatively TRBD1 (5 bases). The CDR3 extends over 14 amino acids. Germline V gene sequence: CDR1 MNHEY, CDR2 SVGAGI. The V and J ends lost 0 bases and 6 bases respectively, with 6 bases between them. The CDR3 is CASSYSGPNSPLHF. The CDR3 coding sequence is TGTGCCAGCAGTTACTCGGGGCCTAATTCACCCCTCCACTTT.

V and J are TRBV27 and TRBJ1-3; D is uncertain. Trimming pared 5 bases from V and 0 bases from J, leaving 11 bases between. Germline V gives CDR1 MNHEY, CDR2 SMNVEV (reference sequence). The CDR3 contains 15 residues. The CDR3 nucleotides read TGTGCCAGCAGTACAACAGCCAGCTCTGGAAACACCATATATTTT. Protein product: CASSTTASSGNTIYF.

The V gene is TRBV12-3 or TRBV12-4, the J gene TRBJ1-6, with 8 bases matching TRBD1. This CDR3 spans 13 amino acids. The V segment lost 8 bases and the J segment 8 bases; nucleotides outside the gene matches: 5. In DNA form, the CDR3 reads TGTGCCAGCGCAATGACAGGGGATTCACCCCTCCACTTT. It translates to CASAMTGDSPLHF.

This sequence joins TRBV24-1 and TRBJ1-5; 9 nucleotides match TRBD1. Germline values: CDR1 KGHDR, CDR2 SFDVKD. CDR3 length: 14 residues. The J segment lost 3 bases and the V segment lost 7 bases, leaving 3 bases of the junction unmatched. The CDR3 DNA sequence: TGTGCCACCAGGGGGACAGGGTCCAATCAGCCCCAGCATTTT. It is translated as CATRGTGSNQPQHF.

V and J are TRBV5-6 and TRBJ2-6, with 7 bases matching TRBD2. Losses at the gene ends were 2 bases for V and 2 bases for J; bases not matched to a gene: 1. Per the germline V gene, CDR1 is SGHDT and CDR2 is YYEEEE. The CDR3 covers 15 residues. The CDR3 loop is CASSLSGAGANVLTF. CDR3 coding DNA: TGTGCCAGCAGCTTAAGCGGGGCTGGGGCCAACGTCCTGACTTTC.

V and J are TRBV10-3 and TRBJ2-1, with 12 nucleotides matching TRBD1. The CDR3 contains 14 residues. Germline CDR1 and CDR2: ENHRY and SYGVKD. Trimming at V came to 9 bases and at J to 8 bases, leaving 8 bases not matched to a gene. The DNA for the CDR3 is TGTGCCATTTCCCCGGGACAGGGGGCCGATGAGCAGTTCTTC. Its translation: CAISPGQGADEQFF.

The J gene is TRBJ1-2, the V gene TRBV7-3, with 9 bases identical to TRBD1. Germline lookup yields CDR1 SGHTA and CDR2 FQGTGA. CDR3 length: 16 amino acids. Trimming at V came to 6 bases and at J to 6 bases, leaving 14 bases not matched to a gene. The CDR3 is CASSPQPTGGEHGYTF. CDR3 coding DNA: TGTGCCAGCAGTCCTCAGCCAACAGGGGGCGAACATGGCTACACCTTC.

The V and J genes are TRBV12-3 or TRBV12-4 and TRBJ2-7, with D possibly being TRBD2 (6 bases). This CDR3 has 12 residues. Trimming removed 3 bases from V and 3 bases from J, with 6 bases in between. The CDR3 coding sequence is TGTGCCAGCAGTTTGGGACTCTACGAGCAGTACTTC. This codes for CASSLGLYEQYF.

V and J are TRBV7-6 and TRBJ1-3, with TRBD1 identical over 8 bases. Germline lookup yields CDR1 SGHVS and CDR2 FNYEAQ. The V segment lost 5 bases and the J segment 0 bases; nucleotides outside the gene matches: 9. The CDR3 is 17 amino acids. CDR3 region: CASSRGTGRTSGNTIYF. For the CDR3, the DNA is TGTGCCAGCAGCCGAGGGACAGGCCGGACCTCTGGAAACACCATATATTTT.

The chain is built from TRBV12-3 or TRBV12-4 and TRBJ1-1, with D uncertain. V was shortened by 3 bases and J by 11 bases, with 16 bases between the two germline ends. The CDR3 is made up of 13 amino acids. CDR3 in amino acids: CASSFGGKDQAFF. The CDR3 coding sequence is TGTGCCAGCAGTTTTGGAGGGAAAGATCAGGCTTTCTTT.

The rearrangement joins TRBV7-9 to TRBJ1-2, with a tentative D call TRBD1 (5 bases). With 3 bases removed from V and 7 bases from J, the gap between germline ends came to 9 bases. This CDR3 is 12 amino acids long. The V gene's germline CDR1 is SEHNR and CDR2 FQNEAQ (reference sequence). For the CDR3, the DNA is TGTGCCAGCAGCTTGATGGGGGGTGGCTACACCTTC. Protein sequence: CASSLMGGGYTF.

The gene calls are TRBV30 and TRBJ2-7; possibly TRBD2 for D (5 bases). This CDR3 is 14 amino acids long. CDR1 and CDR2 from the germline V gene are GTSNPN and SVGIG (reference sequence). Trimming stripped 3 bases from V and 7 bases from J, with 19 bases between. The CDR3 is CAWSKTTPEREQYF. CDR3 bases: TGTGCCTGGAGCAAGACTACCCCAGAGAGGGAGCAGTACTTC.

This chain uses TRBV18 with TRBJ1-3; D is unclear. Trimming pared 9 bases from V and 4 bases from J, leaving 16 bases between. This CDR3 is built from 14 residues. Per the germline V gene, CDR1 is KGHSH and CDR2 is LQKENI. The DNA for the CDR3 is TGTGCCAGTTCTATAGACTCCCGAGGAAACACCATATATTTT. It translates to CASSIDSRGNTIYF.

The V call is TRBV24-1, the J call TRBJ2-7, with a possible D match to TRBD2 (5 bases). Germline V gene sequence: CDR1 KGHDR, CDR2 SFDVKD. CDR3 length: 13 amino acids. The V gene lost 1 base and the J gene lost 7 bases, with 10 bases spanning the gap. The CDR3 spells CATSDFRGAEQYF. The CDR3 nucleotides read TGTGCCACCAGTGATTTTCGGGGAGCTGAGCAGTACTTC.

The count of this clone is one. The chain employs TRBV9 and TRBJ1-6; the D gene is possibly TRBD1 (6 bases). CDR1 is SGDLS, CDR2 YYNGEE, per germline. The CDR3 consists of 17 residues. Trimming removed 3 bases at V and 1 base at J, with 14 bases between. The CDR3 DNA sequence: TGTGCCAGCAGCGGGCGGGAGGGGGAATCCTATAATTCACCCCTCCACTTT. Its translation: CASSGREGESYNSPLHF.

This chain uses TRBV19 with TRBJ2-3, with TRBD2 matching 11 bases. There are 15 residues in the CDR3. CDR1 and CDR2 (germline): LNHDA, SQIVND (reference sequence). J was trimmed by 6 bases and V by 5 bases; bases with no gene match: 7. The CDR3 protein is CASSRSGGAGDTQYF. DNA for the CDR3: TGTGCCAGTAGTCGTAGCGGGGGGGCAGGCGATACGCAGTATTTT.

The CDR3 DNA follows: TGTGCCAGCAGCCAAGCCAACTTAAACTATGGCTACACCTTC. It translates to CASSQANLNYGYTF. The J gene is TRBJ1-2, the V gene TRBV3-1 (or the pseudogene TRBV3-2), with no clear D. Per the germline V gene, CDR1 is LGHDT and CDR2 is YNNKEL (reference sequence). V gave up 1 base and J gave up 2 bases, with 8 bases separating them. The CDR3 is made up of 14 amino acids.

The rearrangement links TRBV28 to TRBJ1-2, with D unresolved. V lost 4 bases to trimming and J lost 6 bases, with 6 bases between them. CDR3 length: 11 amino acids. Germline CDR1 is MDHEN and CDR2 is SYDVKM. CDR3 loop: CASSSENGYTF. The CDR3 bases are TGTGCCAGCAGTTCCGAGAATGGCTACACCTTC.

V usage is TRBV5-4 and J usage is TRBJ2-7, with 8 bases matching TRBD1. The CDR3 covers 13 residues. The germline gives CDR1 SGHNT, CDR2 YYREEE (reference sequence). V trimming: 4 bases; J trimming: 5 bases; junction bases outside the gene matches: 5. The CDR3 DNA sequence: TGTGCCAGCAGCCAGGACAGGGTCGACGAGCAGTACTTC. This sequence encodes CASSQDRVDEQYF.

The gene calls are TRBV5-1 and TRBJ1-6, with D possibly TRBD1 on 5 matching bases. The ends were cut back, 0 bases at V and 8 bases at J, with 9 bases in the middle. Germline V CDR1 and CDR2: SGHRS, YFSETQ. The CDR3 runs to 14 residues. CDR3 in amino acids: CASSLAGLYSPLHF. Here the CDR3 DNA reads TGCGCCAGCAGCTTGGCAGGGCTGTATTCACCCCTCCACTTT.

The CDR3 loop is CASSSRYGPFF. In nucleotides, the CDR3 is TGTGCCAGCAGTTCACGGTATGGTCCGTTCTTC. This chain links TRBV12-3 or TRBV12-4 with TRBJ2-1, with D uncertain. CDR3 length: 11 residues. The V and J ends lost 4 bases and 15 bases respectively, with 13 bases between them.

The J gene is TRBJ1-5, the V gene TRBV5-1; 9 bases agree with TRBD1. Trimming removed 0 bases from V and 7 bases from J; junction bases left unmatched: 8. This CDR3 contains 16 residues. Looked up from germline, CDR1 is SGHRS and CDR2 is YFSETQ. CDR3 protein: CASSLGSLDRGQPQHF. As DNA, the CDR3 is TGCGCCAGCAGCTTGGGATCTTTGGACAGGGGACAGCCCCAGCATTTT.